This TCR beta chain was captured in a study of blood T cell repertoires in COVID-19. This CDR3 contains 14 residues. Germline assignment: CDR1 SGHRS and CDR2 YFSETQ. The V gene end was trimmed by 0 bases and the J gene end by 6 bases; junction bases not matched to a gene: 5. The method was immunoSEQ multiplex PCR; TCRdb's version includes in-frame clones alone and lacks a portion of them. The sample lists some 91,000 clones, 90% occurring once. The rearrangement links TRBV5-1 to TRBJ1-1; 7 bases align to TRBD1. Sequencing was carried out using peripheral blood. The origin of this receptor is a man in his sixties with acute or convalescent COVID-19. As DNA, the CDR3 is TGCGCCAGCAGCTTGGTGGGGACAGCCTCTGAAGCTTTCTTT. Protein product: CASSLVGTASEAFF.